The clone carrying this T cell receptor (beta chain) was recorded a few times. The target antigen is unknown. Germline V gives CDR1 SGHRS, CDR2 YFSETQ. This CDR3 has 16 amino acids. The V gene end was trimmed by 1 base and the J gene end by 7 bases; junction bases not matched to a gene: 9. The entry originates in a study of T cells in localized non-small cell lung cancer. Overall study findings and caveats: Within adjacent lung there appeared a median 57 of the top 100 tumor clones. There was an association of higher blood T cell density with longer overall survival.

Only in-frame clones appear in the TCRdb table, and some are missing; sequencing was by immunoSEQ multiplex PCR. The table has 20,000 to 30,000 clones, about 90% seen once; the top ten hold 25% to 35%. The chain recombines TRBV5-1 with TRBJ2-7; TRBD2 matches at 12 bases. The receptor was derived from a male donor at least 60 years old with stage I squamous cell lung carcinoma. The sequencing used peripheral blood, collected before any cancer treatment. The CDR3 DNA reads TGCGCCAGCAGCTTGCAACTAGCGGGGGGCGATGGGGAGCAGTACTTC. Its protein product is CASSLQLAGGDGEQYF.